Below are 8 T cell receptor beta chains sequenced from a single sample in a study of blood T cell repertoires in COVID-19 (TCRdb year 2020). The library was prepared using the immunoSEQ multiplex PCR assay. Drawn from immuneACCESS, this table holds only the in-frame rearrangements with V and J called that TCRdb kept. Clones are partly lost; checked studies trace under half to an unresolved V gene and leave the rest unexplained. The sample has roughly 200,000 clones on record, around 83% of them singletons. The top ten clones comprise under 3.5% of the sample. Sequenced material: peripheral blood. These receptors came from a young woman with active or convalescent COVID-19.

The chain uses TRBV14 and TRBJ2-3, with D possibly TRBD2 on 6 matching bases. From germline, CDR1 is SGHDN and CDR2 FVKESK. Trimming took off 2 bases at V and 5 bases at J, with 17 bases between the two ends. This CDR3 is 16 amino acids long. The CDR3: CASSQIERVKGDTQYF. The CDR3 nucleotides are TGTGCCAGCAGCCAAATCGAGCGGGTAAAGGGAGATACGCAGTATTTT.

The J gene is TRBJ1-1, the V gene TRBV5-6; D remains unclear. V lost 4 bases to trimming and J lost 1 base, with 14 bases between them. This CDR3 contains 15 residues. Germline V gene sequence: CDR1 SGHDT, CDR2 YYEEEE. The CDR3 sequence is CASSLNGEGNTEAFF. DNA of the CDR3: TGTGCCAGCAGCCTAAACGGGGAGGGGAACACTGAAGCTTTCTTT.

V is TRBV5-6 and J is TRBJ1-2; 8 bases match TRBD1. The J segment lost 8 bases and the V segment lost 4 bases, leaving 13 bases of the junction unmatched. CDR1 is SGHDT, CDR2 YYEEEE, per germline. The CDR3 totals 15 residues. CDR3 sequence: CASSRGGQGAGGYTF. In DNA form, the CDR3 reads TGTGCCAGCAGCCGCGGCGGGCAGGGGGCGGGAGGCTACACCTTC.

The V call is TRBV12-3 or TRBV12-4, the J call TRBJ2-5; D is possibly TRBD1 (6 bases). This CDR3 is 13 amino acids long. V lost 3 bases and J lost 5, with 10 bases in between. The CDR3 region has the DNA TGTGCCAGCAGTTTGGGGCAGGGGGAGACCCAGTACTTC. Translation: CASSLGQGETQYF.

The chain has TRBV10-3 and TRBJ1-6; 9 bases agree with TRBD1. This CDR3 has 13 amino acids. With V trimmed by 6 bases and J by 7 bases, 1 base remained unmatched. Germline V CDR1 and CDR2: ENHRY, SYGVKD. CDR3 nucleotides: TGTGCCATCAGGACAGGGGGAAATTCACCCCTCCACTTT. Translated: CAIRTGGNSPLHF.

This rearrangement joins TRBV27 to TRBJ2-1; 7 positions match TRBD1. This CDR3 comprises 16 residues. CDR1 is MNHEY, CDR2 SMNVEV, per germline (reference sequence). After removal of 3 bases from V and 7 bases from J, the junction contained 12 bases not matched to a gene. The CDR3 is CASSFTVTGSDNEQFF. The CDR3 DNA is TGTGCCAGCAGTTTTACGGTGACAGGGTCGGATAATGAGCAGTTCTTC.

The chain couples TRBV11-2 to TRBJ1-1, with D tentatively TRBD1 (5 bases). With 1 base removed from V and 4 bases from J, the gap between germline ends came to 10 bases. Germline-derived CDR1 and CDR2 are SGHAT and FQNNGV. There are 14 residues in the CDR3. CDR3 nucleotide sequence: TGTGCCAGCAGCTTAGCCAGGGTGGGCACTGAAGCTTTCTTT. Its protein is CASSLARVGTEAFF.

V is TRBV6-5 and J is TRBJ1-2, with 9 nucleotides matching TRBD1. Germline V gives CDR1 MNHEY, CDR2 SVGAGI. The CDR3 spans 14 residues. The V and J ends lost 10 bases and 8 bases, in that order; junction bases with no gene match: 14. CDR3 bases: TGTGCCATACCCTCCGGGACAGGGTTAGGCGGCTACACCTTC. It encodes CAIPSGTGLGGYTF.